One sample yielded the 23 T cell receptor beta chains listed below, sequenced in a study of T cell repertoires in cytomegalovirus infection. No antigen has been identified for these receptors. From the reads, TCRdb called clonotypes with MiXCR, one entry per CDR3 protein. The sample holds around 130,000 distinct CDR3 sequences, 20% to 30% seen once. Sequenced: PBMCs, sequenced either directly or after in vitro stimulation (not recorded which). The receptors originated from a human donor in good health (CMV status not recorded). Some clones in this sample may be carry-over from other donors' samples.

Only a few counts were recorded for this clonotype. The V and J genes are TRBV6-1 and TRBJ2-5; D gene unclear. Trimming removed 3 bases from V and 7 bases from J, with 9 bases in between. CDR1 is MNHNS, CDR2 SASEGT, per germline. The length of the CDR3 is 12 residues. The CDR3 DNA reads as TGTGCCAGCAGTGACCTTACCGCGACCCAGTACTTC. It encodes CASSDLTATQYF.

This clonotype has at least ten counts. The chain links TRBV12-3 or TRBV12-4 to TRBJ1-2; tentatively, D is TRBD1 (5 bases). This CDR3 is 15 amino acids long. V was shortened by 8 bases and J by 0 bases, with 16 bases between the two germline ends. CDR3 coding DNA: TGTGCCAGCGCCTACTCGGGGCGGCCTAACTATGGCTACACCTTC. This codes for CASAYSGRPNYGYTF.

The chain has TRBV7-6 and TRBJ1-2; D call uncertain. Germline V CDR1 and CDR2: SGHVS, FNYEAQ. This CDR3 is 14 amino acids long. Trimming cost V 1 base and J 6 bases, with 12 bases left between them. Here the CDR3 reads CASSLVLWEDGYTF. The CDR3 nucleotides are TGTGCCAGCAGCTTAGTTCTTTGGGAGGATGGCTACACCTTC.

V and J are TRBV7-2 and TRBJ1-4; perhaps TRBD1 as D (5 bases). The CDR3 contains 14 residues. CDR1 is SGHTA, CDR2 FQGNSA, per germline. V lost 1 base and J lost 8, with 11 bases in between. The CDR3 region has the DNA TGTGCCAGCAGCTTAGACCGGGGCCGAGAAAAACTGTTTTTT. It encodes CASSLDRGREKLFF.

V is TRBV27 and J is TRBJ2-4, with TRBD2 matching over 8 bases. This CDR3 comprises 15 residues. The trim removed 5 bases at V and 7 bases at J, leaving 10 bases unmatched. Germline assignment: CDR1 MNHEY and CDR2 SMNVEV (reference sequence). In DNA form, the CDR3 reads TGTGCCAGCAGTCCCACCGGGGGGGGCTGGAACATTCAGTACTTC. Translation gives CASSPTGGGWNIQYF.

This clonotype has more than one count but fewer than ten. The genes are TRBV7-9 and TRBJ2-1; the match to TRBD2 covers 7 bases. J lost 6 bases, V lost 7 bases, and 12 bases had no gene match. This CDR3 comprises 15 residues. The germline V gene has CDR1 SEHNR and CDR2 FQNEAQ (reference sequence). This CDR3 is CASNQGGRGTNEQFF. The CDR3 region has the DNA TGTGCCAGCAATCAAGGCGGGAGAGGAACCAATGAGCAGTTCTTC.

This clonotype has just a few counts. The chain employs TRBV28 and TRBJ2-1; 9 nucleotides agree with TRBD2. CDR3 length: 13 residues. Trimming removed 2 bases from V and 12 bases from J; junction bases left unmatched: 5. Germline V lookup: CDR1 MDHEN, CDR2 SYDVKM. As DNA, the CDR3 is TGTGCCAGCAGTTTAAGACTAGCGGCGAGGCAGTTCTTC. Its translation is CASSLRLAARQFF.

This clonotype was counted only a few times. This chain connects TRBV18 to TRBJ2-2; TRBD2 might be the D (5 bases). With 0 bases removed from V and 2 bases from J, the gap between germline ends came to 13 bases. The V gene's germline CDR1 is KGHSH and CDR2 LQKENI. The CDR3 totals 17 residues. The CDR3 spells CASSPPLGNSNTGELFF. The CDR3 DNA reads TGTGCCAGCTCACCACCGCTCGGGAACAGTAACACCGGGGAGCTGTTTTTT.

At least ten counts were recorded for this clonotype. The rearrangement joins TRBV27 to TRBJ2-7, with 9 bases that match TRBD2. The V gene's germline CDR1 is MNHEY and CDR2 SMNVEV (reference sequence). After removal of 7 bases from V and 4 bases from J, the junction contained 11 bases not matched to a gene. The CDR3 consists of 15 residues. CDR3 amino acids: CASTRSGSIPYEQYF. The CDR3 DNA follows: TGTGCCAGCACCCGTAGCGGGAGTATTCCTTACGAGCAGTACTTC.

The rearrangement uses TRBV19 and TRBJ2-2; possible D gene TRBD1, 5 bases. V was cut by 5 bases and J by 7 bases, with 11 bases left in between. CDR3 length equals 13 residues. Germline V gives CDR1 LNHDA, CDR2 SQIVND (reference sequence). The CDR3 region has the DNA TGTGCCAGTAGTCAGGGTCACGGCGGGGAGCTGTTTTTT. Protein sequence: CASSQGHGGELFF.

The chain couples TRBV6-2 or TRBV6-3 to TRBJ2-7, with D hard to call. The CDR3 is 13 residues long. V was shortened by 2 bases and J by 3 bases, with 8 bases between the two germline ends. Germline values: CDR1 MNHEY, CDR2 SVGEGT. CDR3 DNA sequence: TGTGCCAGCAGTTACGGCGGCAACTACGAGCAGTACTTC. As protein: CASSYGGNYEQYF.

V gene TRBV19 combines with J gene TRBJ2-2; D is unresolved. CDR3 length: 14 amino acids. Trimming removed 5 bases at V and 1 base at J, with 8 bases between. Looked up from germline, CDR1 is LNHDA and CDR2 is SQIVND (reference sequence). Written as DNA, the CDR3 is TGTGCCAGTAGTTTGGAGAGGAACACCGGGGAGCTGTTTTTT. It encodes CASSLERNTGELFF. Combining the CDR3 with reference TRBV19 and TRBJ2-2 gives the whole variable domain DGGITQSPKYLFRKEGQNVTLSCEQNLNHDAMYWYRQDPGQGLRLIYYSQIVNDFQKGDIAEGYSVSREKKESFPLTVTSAQKNPTAFYLCASSLERNTGELFFGEGSRLTVL.

The chain is built from TRBV6-2 or TRBV6-3 and TRBJ2-4, with D perhaps matching TRBD1 (6 bases). CDR3 length: 15 residues. Germline V lookup: CDR1 MNHEY, CDR2 SVGEGT. V shed 5 bases and J shed 0 bases, with 11 bases lying between them. The CDR3 sequence is CASSRQVLAKNIQYF. CDR3 bases: TGTGCCAGCAGTCGACAGGTGCTAGCCAAAAACATTCAGTACTTC.

This clonotype has a handful of counts. The V gene is TRBV27, the J gene TRBJ2-3, with unresolved D. V dropped 1 base and J dropped 0 bases, with 8 bases sitting between them. Germline CDR1 MNHEY, CDR2 SMNVEV (reference sequence). The CDR3 has 15 amino acids. The CDR3 is CASSLFDGSTDTQYF. As DNA, the CDR3 is TGTGCCAGCAGTTTATTCGACGGTAGCACAGATACGCAGTATTTT.

The chain joins TRBV6-2 or TRBV6-3 to TRBJ2-3, with a weak D call TRBD1 (6 bases). V was shortened by 6 bases and J by 4 bases, with 11 bases between the two germline ends. The germline V gene encodes CDR1 MNHEY and CDR2 SVGEGT. CDR3 length: 13 amino acids. CDR3 coding DNA: TGTGCCAGCAGGATGGACAGTTCAGATACGCAGTATTTT. This sequence encodes CASRMDSSDTQYF.

This clonotype was observed at least ten times. The rearrangement joins TRBV28 to TRBJ2-1; TRBD1 matches 11 bases. This CDR3 is 16 amino acids long. After removal of 3 bases from V and 7 bases from J, the junction contained 8 bases not matched to a gene. Germline V gene lookup returns CDR1 MDHEN and CDR2 SYDVKM. The CDR3 region is CASSFPGQGVGNEQFF. The CDR3 bases are TGTGCCAGCAGTTTCCCGGGACAGGGGGTGGGGAATGAGCAGTTCTTC.

This chain connects TRBV7-9 to TRBJ2-5; D unclear. V was cut by 9 bases and J by 4 bases, with 15 bases left in between. The CDR3 loop spans 13 amino acids. CDR1 is SEHNR and CDR2 is FQNEAQ in the germline V gene (reference sequence). Written as DNA, the CDR3 is TGTGCCAGTTCCACAGAGATGGGAGAGACCCAGTACTTC. Protein sequence: CASSTEMGETQYF.

This clonotype turned up a few times. The V and J genes are TRBV5-4 and TRBJ2-1, with D perhaps matching TRBD2 (5 bases). The CDR3 is made up of 13 amino acids. The germline gives CDR1 SGHNT, CDR2 YYREEE (reference sequence). V shed 0 bases and J shed 8 bases, with 9 bases lying between them. The CDR3 nucleotides read TGTGCCAGCAGCTTGGCTGGCGGGCATGAGCAGTTCTTC. It yields the protein CASSLAGGHEQFF.

The chain carries TRBV5-1 and TRBJ2-1; no definite D call. The V and J ends lost 0 bases and 5 bases respectively, with 9 bases between them. The CDR3 extends over 14 amino acids. Germline loops: CDR1 SGHRS, CDR2 YFSETQ. CDR3 nucleotides: TGCGCCAGCAGCTTGGGTCAGTTAGACAATGAGCAGTTCTTC. This gives the protein CASSLGQLDNEQFF.

The chain couples TRBV19 to TRBJ1-6, with D unresolved. The V end was cut by 3 bases, the J end by 9 bases, with 15 bases between. This CDR3 is built from 15 residues. Germline V lookup: CDR1 LNHDA, CDR2 SQIVND (reference sequence). The DNA for the CDR3 is TGTGCCAGTAGTATGTTTGATCCCAAAGTTTCACCCCTCCACTTT. Protein sequence: CASSMFDPKVSPLHF.

A few counts support this clonotype. This sequence joins TRBV5-4 and TRBJ2-1, with unresolved D. V lost 3 bases and J 5 bases, leaving 9 bases between the germline ends. Germline assignment: CDR1 SGHNT and CDR2 YYREEE (reference sequence). This CDR3 is 13 amino acids long. Here the CDR3 reads CASSWAANNEQFF. CDR3 DNA sequence: TGTGCCAGCAGCTGGGCCGCTAACAATGAGCAGTTCTTC.

This clonotype came up many times. V usage is TRBV7-2 and J usage is TRBJ1-6; D perhaps matches TRBD1 (5 bases). This CDR3 region has 16 residues. Germline lookup yields CDR1 SGHTA and CDR2 FQGNSA. The V gene lost 5 bases and the J gene lost 0 bases, with 11 bases spanning the gap. For the CDR3, the DNA is TGTGCCAGCAGCCCCGACAGCCGCTCCTATAATTCACCCCTCCACTTT. Its translation is CASSPDSRSYNSPLHF.

This clonotype was counted only a few times. The J gene is TRBJ2-5, the V gene TRBV10-3; the match to TRBD2 covers 12 bases. The ends lost 0 bases at V and 2 bases at J; junction bases unmatched: 4. Germline V gives CDR1 ENHRY, CDR2 SYGVKD. The CDR3 sequence is 17 residues long. This CDR3 reads CAISESTSGRPQETQYF. The CDR3 region has the DNA TGTGCCATCAGTGAGTCTACTAGCGGGAGGCCTCAAGAGACCCAGTACTTC.